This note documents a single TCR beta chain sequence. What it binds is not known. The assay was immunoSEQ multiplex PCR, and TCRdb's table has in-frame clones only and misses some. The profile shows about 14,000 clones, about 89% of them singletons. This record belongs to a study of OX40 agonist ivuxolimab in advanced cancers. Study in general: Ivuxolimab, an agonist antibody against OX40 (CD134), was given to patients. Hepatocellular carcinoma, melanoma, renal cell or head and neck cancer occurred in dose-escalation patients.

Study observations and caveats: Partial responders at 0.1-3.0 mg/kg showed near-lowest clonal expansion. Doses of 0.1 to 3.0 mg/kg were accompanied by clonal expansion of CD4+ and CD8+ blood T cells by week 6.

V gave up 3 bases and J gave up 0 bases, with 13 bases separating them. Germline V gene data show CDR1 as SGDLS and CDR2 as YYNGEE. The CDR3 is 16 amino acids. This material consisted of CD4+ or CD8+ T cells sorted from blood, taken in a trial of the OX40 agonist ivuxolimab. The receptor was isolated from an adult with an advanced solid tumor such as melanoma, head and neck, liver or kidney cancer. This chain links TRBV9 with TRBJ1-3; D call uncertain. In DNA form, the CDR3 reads TGTGCCAGCAGCGACCTTGGTGGGAGCTCTGGAAACACCATATATTTT. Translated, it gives CASSDLGGSSGNTIYF.